These 11 T cell receptor beta chains originate from one sample sequenced in a study of cytomegalovirus exposure and HLA in healthy donors. Method: immunoSEQ multiplex PCR; TCRdb's copy keeps in-frame clones and lacks some. The table includes about 66,000 clones, about 97% detected once. Sequences were obtained from PBMCs. These receptors were taken from a woman between 18 and 29 years old in good health and CMV-seropositive.

The chain is built from TRBV5-1 and TRBJ2-6; weak D call: TRBD1 (6 bases). The CDR3 sequence is 17 residues long. Germline V CDR1 and CDR2: SGHRS, YFSETQ. The V gene lost 0 bases and the J gene lost 1 base, with 11 bases spanning the gap. The CDR3 DNA reads as TGCGCCAGCAGCTTGGATGGCAGGGGATCTGGGGCCAACGTCCTGACTTTC. It specifies CASSLDGRGSGANVLTF.

The chain is built from TRBV30 and TRBJ2-5; TRBD2 is a possible D gene (6 bases). Trimming shortened V by 0 bases and J by 4 bases, and 9 bases separated the two germline ends. The CDR3 length is 13 residues. Germline values: CDR1 GTSNPN, CDR2 SVGIG (reference sequence). The CDR3 DNA is TGTGCCTGGAGTGTACCGGGGGTAGAGACCCAGTACTTC. This codes for CAWSVPGVETQYF.

This clone was observed once. This rearrangement joins TRBV14 to TRBJ2-7, with D maybe TRBD2 (6 bases). The V end was cut by 1 base, the J end by 6 bases, with 16 bases between. This CDR3 contains 15 residues. The germline V gene encodes CDR1 SGHDN and CDR2 FVKESK. In DNA form, the CDR3 reads TGTGCCAGCAGCCAAGGGAGTGTTTGGCGGGGCGAGCAGTACTTC. This encodes CASSQGSVWRGEQYF.

J is TRBJ1-4 and V is TRBV5-1; possibly TRBD1 for D (6 bases). The CDR3 runs 16 residues. Looked up from germline, CDR1 is SGHRS and CDR2 is YFSETQ. V was shortened by 0 bases and J by 3 bases, with 12 bases between the two germline ends. For the CDR3, the DNA is TGCGCCAGCAGCTTGGGACAGGCGGCAGCTAATGAAAAACTGTTTTTT. It yields the protein CASSLGQAAANEKLFF.

CDR3 sequence: CASSRVLAGGTYNEQFF. The CDR3 coding sequence is TGCGCCAGCAGCCGCGTACTAGCGGGAGGGACTTACAATGAGCAGTTCTTC. J is TRBJ2-1 and V is TRBV4-1, with 13 bases identical to TRBD2. From germline, CDR1 is MGHRA and CDR2 YSYEKL. This CDR3 spans 17 amino acids. Germline trimming cut 4 bases from V and 4 bases from J; bases unmatched to any gene: 7.

The chain recombines TRBV2 with TRBJ2-7; 8 positions agree with TRBD2. The V gene end was trimmed by 2 bases and the J gene end by 6 bases; junction bases not matched to a gene: 9. The length of the CDR3 is 15 residues. CDR1 SNHLY and CDR2 FYNNEI come from the germline V gene. The CDR3 DNA reads as TGTGCCAGCAGTGAATTGGGGACTAGTGGAAGCGAGCAGTACTTC. Amino acids: CASSELGTSGSEQYF.

CDR3 sequence reads: CAISGRGNTEAFF. The CDR3 DNA sequence: TGTGCCATCAGTGGAAGGGGGAACACTGAAGCTTTCTTT. The V call is TRBV10-3, the J call TRBJ1-1, with TRBD1 as a possible D gene (5 bases). Trimming left V 4 bases short and J 1 base short, with 7 bases between. Germline V gene lookup returns CDR1 ENHRY and CDR2 SYGVKD. The CDR3 has 13 residues.

The V call is TRBV19, the J call TRBJ1-1; D unresolved. The CDR3 spans 13 residues. Germline CDR1 and CDR2: LNHDA and SQIVND (reference sequence). V was trimmed by 1 base and J by 4 bases, leaving 7 bases between them. CDR3 amino acids: CASSIGVGTEAFF. Written as DNA, the CDR3 is TGTGCCAGTAGTATAGGAGTCGGCACTGAAGCTTTCTTT. Combining the CDR3 with reference TRBV19 and TRBJ1-1 gives the whole variable domain DGGITQSPKYLFRKEGQNVTLSCEQNLNHDAMYWYRQDPGQGLRLIYYSQIVNDFQKGDIAEGYSVSREKKESFPLTVTSAQKNPTAFYLCASSIGVGTEAFFGQGTRLTVV.

This chain connects TRBV7-9 to TRBJ2-1; TRBD2 aligns across 8 bases. V gave up 4 bases and J gave up 4 bases; unmatched junction bases: 12. The CDR3 covers 17 residues. CDR1 SEHNR and CDR2 FQNEAQ come from the germline V gene (reference sequence). The DNA for the CDR3 is TGTGCCAGCAGCTCCAGAGTCGTAGCGGGAACATACAATGAGCAGTTCTTC. It translates to CASSSRVVAGTYNEQFF.

The chain couples TRBV10-2 to TRBJ2-7; 10 bases map to TRBD1. Germline-derived CDR1 and CDR2 are WSHSY and SAAADI. This CDR3 has 14 amino acids. The ends lost 7 bases at V and 3 bases at J; junction bases unmatched: 6. The CDR3 region is CASTPDRGGYEQYF. DNA for the CDR3: TGCGCCAGCACCCCGGACAGGGGGGGCTACGAGCAGTACTTC.

This chain links TRBV7-6 with TRBJ2-5; 7 bases are a match to TRBD2. Germline-derived CDR1 and CDR2 are SGHVS and FNYEAQ. Trimming removed 5 bases from V and 7 bases from J; junction bases left unmatched: 16. CDR3 length: 16 residues. The CDR3 here is CASSPAASGAPMTQYF. Written as DNA, the CDR3 is TGTGCCAGCAGCCCAGCGGCTAGCGGAGCCCCGATGACCCAGTACTTC.